This TCR beta chain was documented in a study of blood T cell repertoires in COVID-19. Trimming took 0 bases from V and 13 from J; bases not matched to a gene: 3. The CDR3 is 14 amino acids. Germline lookup yields CDR1 SGHTA and CDR2 FQGNSA. The repertoire was sequenced with immunoSEQ multiplex PCR; TCRdb's copy has only in-frame clones and lacks some. The table has hundreds of thousands of clones, approximately 84% seen once. The sequence was collected from a woman between 25 and 40 years old who had recovered from COVID-19. The chain is built from TRBV7-2 and TRBJ2-7; 16 nucleotides line up with TRBD2. The sample taken for sequencing was PBMCs or T cells enriched from blood (not recorded which). CDR3 in DNA: TGTGCCAGCAGCTTAGCGGGGACTAGCGGGAGGGCCTACTTC. This encodes CASSLAGTSGRAYF.